These T cell receptor beta chains were read from a single sample in a study of blood T cell repertoires in COVID-19. Only in-frame clones appear in the TCRdb table, and some are missing; sequencing was by immunoSEQ multiplex PCR. The repertoire holds fewer than 200,000 clones, with about 80% as singletons. Sample: peripheral blood. Receptors originate from an elderly woman with acute or convalescent COVID-19. Each CDR3 is given with its conserved first and last residue.

TRBV19,TRBJ1-3,CASSLTGSSGNTIYF
TRBV6-5,TRBJ1-3,CASRTTGNTIYF
TRBV12-5,TRBJ2-1,CASGLAGWGQNEQFF
TRBV19,TRBJ2-5,CASRRGLGFAGVETQYF
TRBV7-6,TRBJ1-4,CASSLGTGGSEKLFF
TRBV7-2,TRBJ2-2,CASSPTSGRPRSGELFF
TRBV2,TRBJ2-1,CASSGRLREAGHEQFF
TRBV5-1,TRBJ2-5,CASSPDGTGEETQYF
TRBV7-6,TRBJ2-1,CASSLAGTSGIMWYNEQFF
TRBV28,TRBJ2-5,CASSPGQGTANQETQYF
TRBV3-1/TRBV3-2,TRBJ2-1,CASSPRGTGGFGEQFF
TRBV28,TRBJ2-5,CASSLGGSGLLQETQYF
TRBV7-9,TRBJ1-2,CASSFGLDVGYTF
TRBV2,TRBJ1-2,CASSRRWQAHGYTF
TRBV29-1,TRBJ1-2,CSVLPGTGGGGYGYTF
TRBV7-2,TRBJ2-1,CASSLVASGRGSNEQFF
TRBV9,TRBJ2-7,CASSVGGPGYEQYF
TRBV5-6,TRBJ2-4,CASSQGGPLLNIQYF
TRBV6-5,TRBJ2-7,CASSYFRRGDEQYF
TRBV21-1,TRBJ2-1,CASSKARQAGGPSNEQFF
TRBV9,TRBJ1-1,CASSVAGGITEAFF
TRBV6-5,TRBJ2-7,CASIGDKYEQYF
TRBV3-1/TRBV3-2,TRBJ2-7,CASSQPGLETEQYF
TRBV7-9,TRBJ1-2,CASSVQGHYGYTF
TRBV7-8,TRBJ2-5,CASSPGLNQETQYF
TRBV6-5,TRBJ1-3,CASSYSNRVGNTIYF
TRBV6-1,TRBJ2-3,CASSEWQGSPYF
TRBV6-6,TRBJ2-3,CASKLAGGPPDTQYF
TRBV11-2,TRBJ1-6,CASEIGAGSPLHF